This T cell receptor beta chain was found in a study of T cell clonotyping in hematopoietic cell transplantation. Study-wide results and limits: Without cell sorting, CD4 versus CD8 contributions remain unresolved.

This table comes from immunoSEQ multiplex PCR, and its TCRdb copy is limited to in-frame clones, with some not included. This sample carries under 45,000 clones, about 87% of them seen once, and the ten largest clones take 1.5% to 2%. CDR1 SNHLY and CDR2 FYNNEI come from the germline V gene. The CDR3 is 13 amino acids. Trimming left V 5 bases short and J 5 bases short, with 12 bases between. As regards this clone: The antigen remains undetermined.

The TCR comes from a woman in her 40s in good health. Some clones in this sample may be carry-over from other donors' samples. Sequenced sample: peripheral blood mononuclear cells. V and J are TRBV2 and TRBJ1-1, with D perhaps matching TRBD1 (5 bases). The CDR3 sequence: CASSPSRDTEAFF. In DNA, the CDR3 is TGTGCCAGCAGTCCCAGCAGGGATACTGAAGCTTTCTTT.